The clone carrying this TCR beta chain was found a few times. This sample was included in a study of blood T cells in healthy people across ages. The second PCR ran roughly 6 to 11 cycles with a sample-barcoded 5' primer and J-beta primers. TCRdb redid the calling of the 5' RACE reads with MiXCR, one entry per CDR3 protein. There are about 1.6 million distinct CDR3 sequences in the sample; 34% occur only once, and roughly 12% lies in the top ten. The sequence was collected from a woman in her thirties in good health. The sequenced material came from blood.

CDR3 sequence: CASRGSWNEQFF. As DNA, the CDR3 is TGTGCCAGCCGGGGGAGCTGGAATGAGCAGTTCTTC. The chain carries TRBV27 and TRBJ2-1; tentative D call: TRBD2 (6 bases). The CDR3 has 12 amino acids. Germline V CDR1 and CDR2: MNHEY, SMNVEV (reference sequence). V was cut by 8 bases and J by 7 bases, with 12 bases left in between.